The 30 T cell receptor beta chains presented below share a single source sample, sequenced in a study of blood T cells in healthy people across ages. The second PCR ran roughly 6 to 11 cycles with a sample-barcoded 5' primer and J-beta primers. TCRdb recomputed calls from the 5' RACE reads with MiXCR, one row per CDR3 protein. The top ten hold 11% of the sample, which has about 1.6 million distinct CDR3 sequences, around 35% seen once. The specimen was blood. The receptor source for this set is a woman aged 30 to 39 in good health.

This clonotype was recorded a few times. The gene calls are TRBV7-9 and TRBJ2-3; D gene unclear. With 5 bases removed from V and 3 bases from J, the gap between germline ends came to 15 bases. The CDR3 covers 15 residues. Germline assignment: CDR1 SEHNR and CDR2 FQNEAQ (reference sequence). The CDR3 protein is CASSHLTSRTDTQYF. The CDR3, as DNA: TGTGCCAGCAGCCACCTCACCTCGCGGACAGATACGCAGTATTTT.

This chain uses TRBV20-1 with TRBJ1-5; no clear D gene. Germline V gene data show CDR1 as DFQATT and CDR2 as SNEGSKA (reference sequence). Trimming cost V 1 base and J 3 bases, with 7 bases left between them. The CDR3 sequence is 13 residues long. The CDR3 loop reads CSARGGDNQPQHF. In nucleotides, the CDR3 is TGCAGTGCTAGAGGAGGAGACAATCAGCCCCAGCATTTT.

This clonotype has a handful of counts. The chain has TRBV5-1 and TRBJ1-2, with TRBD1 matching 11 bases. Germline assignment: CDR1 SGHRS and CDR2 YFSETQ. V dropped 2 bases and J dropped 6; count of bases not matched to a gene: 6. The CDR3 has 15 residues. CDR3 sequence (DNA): TGCGCCAGCAGCTTAGGACAGGGGGCTTTCGATGGCTACACCTTC. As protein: CASSLGQGAFDGYTF. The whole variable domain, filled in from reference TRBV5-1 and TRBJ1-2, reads KAGVTQTPRYLIKTRGQQVTLSCSPISGHRSVSWYQQTPGQGLQFLFEYFSETQRNKGNFPGRFSGRQFSNSRSEMNVSTLELGDSALYLCASSLGQGAFDGYTFGSGTRLTVV.

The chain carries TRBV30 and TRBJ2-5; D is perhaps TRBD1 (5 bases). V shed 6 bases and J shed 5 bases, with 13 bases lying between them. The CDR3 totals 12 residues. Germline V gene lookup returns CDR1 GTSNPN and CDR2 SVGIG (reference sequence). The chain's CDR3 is CACYRYSETQYF. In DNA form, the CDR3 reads TGTGCCTGTTACAGGTATTCGGAGACCCAGTACTTC.

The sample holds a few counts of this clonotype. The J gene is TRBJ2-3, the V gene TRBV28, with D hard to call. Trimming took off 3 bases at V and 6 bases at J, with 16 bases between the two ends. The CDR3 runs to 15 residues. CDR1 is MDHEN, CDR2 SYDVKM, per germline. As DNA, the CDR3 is TGTGCCAGCAGTTTTGGTAAAGCCGGCGAGGATACGCAGTATTTT. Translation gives CASSFGKAGEDTQYF. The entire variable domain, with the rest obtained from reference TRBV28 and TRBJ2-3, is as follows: DVKVTQSSRYLVKRTGEKVFLECVQDMDHENMFWYRQDPGLGLRLIYFSYDVKMKEKGDIPEGYSVSREKKERFSLILESASTNQTSMYLCASSFGKAGEDTQYFGPGTRLTVL.

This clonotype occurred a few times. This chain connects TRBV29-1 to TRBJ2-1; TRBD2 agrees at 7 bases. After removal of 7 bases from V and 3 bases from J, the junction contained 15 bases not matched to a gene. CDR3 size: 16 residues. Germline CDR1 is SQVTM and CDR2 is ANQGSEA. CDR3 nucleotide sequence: TGCAGCGCCGGCACTCTTGCTAGCGGAAGCTACAATGAGCAGTTCTTC. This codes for CSAGTLASGSYNEQFF.

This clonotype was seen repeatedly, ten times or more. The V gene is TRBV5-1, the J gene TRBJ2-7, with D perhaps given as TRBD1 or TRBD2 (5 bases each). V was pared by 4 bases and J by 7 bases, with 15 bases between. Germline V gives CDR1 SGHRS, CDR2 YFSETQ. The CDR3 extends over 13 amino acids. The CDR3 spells CASSQGPSREQYF. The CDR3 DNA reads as TGCGCCAGCAGCCAGGGACCGTCGCGGGAGCAGTACTTC.

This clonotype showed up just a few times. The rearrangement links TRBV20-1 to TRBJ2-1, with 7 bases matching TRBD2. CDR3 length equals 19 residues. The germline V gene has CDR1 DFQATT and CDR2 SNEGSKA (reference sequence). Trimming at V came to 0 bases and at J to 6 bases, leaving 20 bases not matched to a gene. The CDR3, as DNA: TGCAGTGCTAGAGATGAGCGGGACCCGAGAGCAGGACTATCCAATGAGCAGTTCTTC. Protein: CSARDERDPRAGLSNEQFF.

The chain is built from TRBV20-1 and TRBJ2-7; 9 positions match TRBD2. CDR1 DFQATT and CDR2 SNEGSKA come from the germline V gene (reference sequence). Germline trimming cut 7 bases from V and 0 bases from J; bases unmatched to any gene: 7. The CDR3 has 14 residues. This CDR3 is CSGSGLALSYEQYF. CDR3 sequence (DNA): TGCAGTGGATCCGGACTAGCGCTCTCCTACGAGCAGTACTTC.

The DNA of the CDR3 is TGCGCCAGCAGCCCCAGGTGGGACCAACCAACAGATACGCAGTATTTT. Translated, it gives CASSPRWDQPTDTQYF. The genes are TRBV5-1 and TRBJ2-3; D may match TRBD1 or TRBD2 (5 bases each). Germline V gives CDR1 SGHRS, CDR2 YFSETQ. With 4 bases removed from V and 3 bases from J, the gap between germline ends came to 18 bases. The CDR3 spans 16 residues. The variable domain in full, completed from reference TRBV5-1 and TRBJ2-3, reads KAGVTQTPRYLIKTRGQQVTLSCSPISGHRSVSWYQQTPGQGLQFLFEYFSETQRNKGNFPGRFSGRQFSNSRSEMNVSTLELGDSALYLCASSPRWDQPTDTQYFGPGTRLTVL.

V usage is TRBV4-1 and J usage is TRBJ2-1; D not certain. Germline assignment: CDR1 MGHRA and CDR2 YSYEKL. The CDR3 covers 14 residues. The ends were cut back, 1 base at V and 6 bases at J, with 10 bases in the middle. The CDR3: CASSQGPTPNEQFF. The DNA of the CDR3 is TGCGCCAGCAGCCAAGGACCAACCCCCAATGAGCAGTTCTTC.

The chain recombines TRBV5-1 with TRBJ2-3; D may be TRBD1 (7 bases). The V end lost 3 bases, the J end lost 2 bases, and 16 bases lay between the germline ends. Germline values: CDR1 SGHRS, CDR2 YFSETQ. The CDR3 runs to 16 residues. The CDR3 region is CASSSGDSATTDTQYF. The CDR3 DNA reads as TGCGCCAGCAGCTCGGGGGACAGTGCCACCACAGATACGCAGTATTTT.

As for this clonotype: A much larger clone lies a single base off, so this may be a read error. Here the CDR3 reads CASSQDRGRGGITSHEQYF. In nucleotides, the CDR3 is TGCGCCAGCAGCCAAGATCGGGGTCGAGGGGGGATAACATCCCACGAGCAGTACTTC. The rearrangement joins TRBV4-1 to TRBJ2-7; possibly TRBD1 or TRBD2 for D (6 bases each). Trimming took 0 bases from V and 5 from J, leaving 26 bases between them. Per the germline V gene, CDR1 is MGHRA and CDR2 is YSYEKL. This CDR3 is 19 amino acids long.

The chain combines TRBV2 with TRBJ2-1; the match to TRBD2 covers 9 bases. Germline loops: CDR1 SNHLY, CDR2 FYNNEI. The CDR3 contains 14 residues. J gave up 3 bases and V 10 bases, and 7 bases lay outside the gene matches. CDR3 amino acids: CATLLAGDYNEQFF. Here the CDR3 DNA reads TGTGCCACCCTTTTAGCGGGGGACTACAATGAGCAGTTCTTC.

CDR3 protein: CASSLRGTGGNSPLHF. CDR3 coding DNA: TGTGCCAGCAGCTTAAGAGGGACGGGGGGAAATTCACCCCTCCACTTT. The rearrangement links TRBV7-3 to TRBJ1-6; maybe TRBD1 (5 bases). This CDR3 is 16 amino acids long. V gave up 1 base and J gave up 7 bases, with 14 bases separating them. Per the germline V gene, CDR1 is SGHTA and CDR2 is FQGTGA.

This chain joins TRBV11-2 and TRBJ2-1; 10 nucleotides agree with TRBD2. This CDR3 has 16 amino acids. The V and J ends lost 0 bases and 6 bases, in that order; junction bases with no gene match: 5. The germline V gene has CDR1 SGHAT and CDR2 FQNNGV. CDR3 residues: CASSLELAGSSNEQFF. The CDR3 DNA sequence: TGTGCCAGCAGCTTAGAACTAGCGGGGAGTAGCAATGAGCAGTTCTTC.

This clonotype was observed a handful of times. DNA of the CDR3: TGCAGTGCTATAGGAGACTACGAGCAGTACTTC. Its translation is CSAIGDYEQYF. The chain recombines TRBV20-1 with TRBJ2-7; D remains unclear. Looked up from germline, CDR1 is DFQATT and CDR2 is SNEGSKA (reference sequence). The CDR3 is 11 residues long. V gave up 4 bases and J gave up 3 bases, with 7 bases separating them.

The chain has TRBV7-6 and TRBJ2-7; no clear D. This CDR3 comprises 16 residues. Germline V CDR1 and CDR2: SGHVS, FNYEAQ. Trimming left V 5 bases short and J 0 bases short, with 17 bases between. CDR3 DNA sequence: TGTGCCAGCAGCCTACCCGTAGGCACGAACTCCTACGAGCAGTACTTC. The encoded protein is CASSLPVGTNSYEQYF.

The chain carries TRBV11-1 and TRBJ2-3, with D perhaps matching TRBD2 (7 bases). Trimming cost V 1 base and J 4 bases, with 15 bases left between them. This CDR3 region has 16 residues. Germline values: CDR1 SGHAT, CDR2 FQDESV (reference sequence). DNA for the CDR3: TGTGCCAGCAGCTTAGTACTGGGCGGGGGCCCAGATACGCAGTATTTT. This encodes CASSLVLGGGPDTQYF.

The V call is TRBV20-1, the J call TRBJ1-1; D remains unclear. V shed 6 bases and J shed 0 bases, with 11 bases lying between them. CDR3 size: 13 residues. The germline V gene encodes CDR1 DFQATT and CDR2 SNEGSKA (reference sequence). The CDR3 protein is CSAVGHLNTEAFF. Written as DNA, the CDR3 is TGCAGTGCGGTCGGGCATCTGAACACTGAAGCTTTCTTT.

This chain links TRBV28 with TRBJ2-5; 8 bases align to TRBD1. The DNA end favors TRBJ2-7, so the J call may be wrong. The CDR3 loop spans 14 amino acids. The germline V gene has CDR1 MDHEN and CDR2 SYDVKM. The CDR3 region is CASSRGRLSYEQYF. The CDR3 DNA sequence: TGTGCCAGCAGCAGGGGGCGGTTGAGTTACGAGCAGTACTTC.

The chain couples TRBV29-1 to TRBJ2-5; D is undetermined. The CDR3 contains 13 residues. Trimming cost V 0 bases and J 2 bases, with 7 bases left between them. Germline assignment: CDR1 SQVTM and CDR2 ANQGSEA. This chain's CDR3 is CSVEDFQQETQYF. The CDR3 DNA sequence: TGCAGCGTTGAAGATTTTCAACAAGAGACCCAGTACTTC.

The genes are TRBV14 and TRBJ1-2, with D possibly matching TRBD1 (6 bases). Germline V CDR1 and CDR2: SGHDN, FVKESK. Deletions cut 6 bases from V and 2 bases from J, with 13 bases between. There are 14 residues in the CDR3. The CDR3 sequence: CASRSTRGNYGYTF. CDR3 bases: TGTGCCAGCAGGTCTACCAGGGGAAACTATGGCTACACCTTC. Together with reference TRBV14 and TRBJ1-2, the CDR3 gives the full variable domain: EAGVTQFPSHSVIEKGQTVTLRCDPISGHDNLYWYRRVMGKEIKFLLHFVKESKQDESGMPNNRFLAERTGGTYSTLKVQPAELEDSGVYFCASRSTRGNYGYTFGSGTRLTVV.

CDR3 sequence (DNA): TGTGCCAGCAGTGCTAGCGGGGGGGCCATCACAGATACGCAGTATTTT. It codes for CASSASGGAITDTQYF. The rearrangement joins TRBV11-2 to TRBJ2-3; 12 bases fit TRBD2. Germline V gene data show CDR1 as SGHAT and CDR2 as FQNNGV. CDR3 length: 16 amino acids. V shed 6 bases, J shed 2 bases, and the junction held 6 bases outside the gene matches.

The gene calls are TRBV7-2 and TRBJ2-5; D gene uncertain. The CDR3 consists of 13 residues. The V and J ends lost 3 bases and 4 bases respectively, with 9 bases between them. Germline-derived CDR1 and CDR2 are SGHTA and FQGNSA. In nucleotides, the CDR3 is TGTGCCAGCAGCTTTAAGTTAGGAGAGACCCAGTACTTC. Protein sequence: CASSFKLGETQYF. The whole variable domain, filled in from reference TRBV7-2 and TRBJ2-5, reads GAGVSQSPSNKVTEKGKDVELRCDPISGHTALYWYRQSLGQGLEFLIYFQGNSAPDKSGLPSDRFSAERTGGSVSTLTIQRTQQEDSAVYLCASSFKLGETQYFGPGTRLLVL.

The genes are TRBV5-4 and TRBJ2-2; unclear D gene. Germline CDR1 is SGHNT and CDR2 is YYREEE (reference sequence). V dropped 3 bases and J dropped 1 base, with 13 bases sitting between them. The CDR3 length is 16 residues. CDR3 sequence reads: CASSSSRLGNTGELFF. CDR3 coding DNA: TGTGCCAGCAGCTCTAGTCGTTTGGGGAACACCGGGGAGCTGTTTTTT.

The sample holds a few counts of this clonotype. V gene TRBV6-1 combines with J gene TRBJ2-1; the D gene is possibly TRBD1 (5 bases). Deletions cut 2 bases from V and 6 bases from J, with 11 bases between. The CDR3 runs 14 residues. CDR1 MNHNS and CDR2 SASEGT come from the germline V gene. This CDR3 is CASSESGRVNEQFF. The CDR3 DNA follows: TGTGCCAGCAGTGAAAGTGGCAGGGTCAATGAGCAGTTCTTC.

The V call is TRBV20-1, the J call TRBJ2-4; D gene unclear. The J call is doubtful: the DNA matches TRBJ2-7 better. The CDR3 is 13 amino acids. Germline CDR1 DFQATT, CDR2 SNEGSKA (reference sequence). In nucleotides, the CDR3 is TGCAGTGCTAGAGCACCGCCCCTCTACGAGCAGTACTTC. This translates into CSARAPPLYEQYF.

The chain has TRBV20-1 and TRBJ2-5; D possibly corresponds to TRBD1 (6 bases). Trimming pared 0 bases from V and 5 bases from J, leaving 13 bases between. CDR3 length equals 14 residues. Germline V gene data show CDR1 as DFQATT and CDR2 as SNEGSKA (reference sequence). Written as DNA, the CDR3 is TGCAGTGCTAGAGAACCCAGGGGTCGGGAGACCCAGTACTTC. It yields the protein CSAREPRGRETQYF.

CDR3 sequence (DNA): TGTGCCTGGAGTCCCAGGGACAGGGCGGCGAATGGTGGCTACACCTTC. Residues: CAWSPRDRAANGGYTF. The genes are TRBV30 and TRBJ1-2, with 9 bases fitting TRBD1. Germline V lookup: CDR1 GTSNPN, CDR2 SVGIG (reference sequence). Trimming removed 2 bases from V and 7 bases from J; junction bases left unmatched: 14. The CDR3 is made up of 16 amino acids.